This record covers a single T cell receptor beta chain. Assay execution took place at the deep level. TCRdb's table, derived via immunoSEQ multiplex PCR, lists solely in-frame clones and lacks some. The repertoire includes about 480,000 clones, around 79% of them detected once, and approximately 12% sits in the top ten. CDR1 is MNHNS, CDR2 SASEGT, per germline. With 1 base removed from V and 9 bases from J, the gap between germline ends came to 16 bases. This CDR3 is built from 15 residues. The data derive from a study of shared clonotypes between healthy human individuals. What was sequenced was PBMCs. This TCR was recovered from a woman aged 35 to 49 in good health. Some clones in this sample may be carry-over from other donors' samples. The V call is TRBV6-1, the J call TRBJ1-5; D is perhaps TRBD1 (6 bases). In DNA, the CDR3 is TGTGCCAGCAGTGAAGTGGGACACGACCCCGGGCCCCAGCATTTT. It translates to CASSEVGHDPGPQHF.